A selection of T cell receptor beta chains follows, all from one sample in a study of blood T cell repertoires in COVID-19. Sequenced by immunoSEQ multiplex PCR; TCRdb stores in-frame clones only, minus some. This repertoire shows around 230,000 clones, 86% found once; its top ten account for over 2%. Sequencing was done on a sample of peripheral blood. The receptor source for this set is a man younger than 40 who had recovered from COVID-19. The conserved cysteine and the conserved F or W are not part of the CDR3 here.

V: TRBV3-1/TRBV3-2; J: TRBJ1-2; length: 11; CDR3: ASSRRGGDGYT
V: TRBV9; J: TRBJ1-5; length: 10; CDR3: ASSPADQPQH
V: TRBV5-1; J: TRBJ2-7; length: 13; CDR3: ASSLVEGAEVEQY
V: TRBV6-1; J: TRBJ1-2; length: 9; CDR3: ASRSGYGYT
V: TRBV7-6; J: TRBJ1-1; length: 12; CDR3: ASSLGQWNTEAF
V: TRBV6-5; J: TRBJ2-1; length: 13; CDR3: ASSYAGGAGNEQF
V: TRBV5-4; J: TRBJ2-3; length: 16; CDR3: ASSSGTSGLWGTDTQY
V: TRBV7-7; J: TRBJ1-4; length: 13; CDR3: ASSPGTLANEKLF
V: TRBV19; J: TRBJ2-5; length: 14; CDR3: ASSESGGNLQETQY
V: TRBV7-8; J: TRBJ1-5; length: 14; CDR3: ASRSTGGYSNQPQH
V: TRBV4-2; J: TRBJ2-7; length: 12; CDR3: ASSQDLLENEQY
V: TRBV19; J: TRBJ2-7; length: 12; CDR3: ASRGGWAPYEQY
V: TRBV11-2; J: TRBJ2-3; length: 14; CDR3: ASSLVAGGTPDTQY
V: TRBV10-2; J: TRBJ2-5; length: 16; CDR3: ASSLQTLAGDPQETQY
V: TRBV29-1; J: TRBJ1-4; length: 9; CDR3: SGRQGEKLF
V: TRBV12-3/TRBV12-4; J: TRBJ1-2; length: 11; CDR3: ASTGGRSYGYT
V: TRBV7-9; J: TRBJ2-2; length: 14; CDR3: ASRAGGQKVTGELF
V: TRBV25-1; J: TRBJ1-5; length: 13; CDR3: ASSEGGLRNQPQH
V: TRBV5-6; J: TRBJ2-7; length: 11; CDR3: ASTASGTYEQY
V: TRBV7-9; J: TRBJ1-2; length: 13; CDR3: ASSLVGGYSYGYT
V: TRBV3-1/TRBV3-2; J: TRBJ2-1; length: 13; CDR3: ASSRSAGGKSEQF
V: TRBV11-2; J: TRBJ2-7; length: 15; CDR3: ASSLVWGGSFSYEQY
V: TRBV19; J: TRBJ1-6; length: 12; CDR3: ASRPWSVNSPLH
V: TRBV30; J: TRBJ1-6; length: 15; CDR3: AWSHLRGGQNNSPLH
V: TRBV6-4; J: TRBJ1-1; length: 12; CDR3: ASRPLGGITEAF
V: TRBV13; J: TRBJ2-3; length: 11; CDR3: ASSLMSKDTQY
V: TRBV11-2; J: TRBJ2-5; length: 13; CDR3: ASSLVGSGGETQY
V: TRBV4-1; J: TRBJ2-1; length: 14; CDR3: ASSQVDILSYNEQF
V: TRBV27; J: TRBJ2-7; length: 11; CDR3: ASSLNRAYEQY
V: TRBV9; J: TRBJ2-5; length: 12; CDR3: ASSVDSGGQSQY
V: TRBV18; J: TRBJ1-2; length: 14; CDR3: ASSPLDERAGEGYT
V: TRBV27; J: TRBJ1-3; length: 15; CDR3: ASSLKSIGSSGNTIY